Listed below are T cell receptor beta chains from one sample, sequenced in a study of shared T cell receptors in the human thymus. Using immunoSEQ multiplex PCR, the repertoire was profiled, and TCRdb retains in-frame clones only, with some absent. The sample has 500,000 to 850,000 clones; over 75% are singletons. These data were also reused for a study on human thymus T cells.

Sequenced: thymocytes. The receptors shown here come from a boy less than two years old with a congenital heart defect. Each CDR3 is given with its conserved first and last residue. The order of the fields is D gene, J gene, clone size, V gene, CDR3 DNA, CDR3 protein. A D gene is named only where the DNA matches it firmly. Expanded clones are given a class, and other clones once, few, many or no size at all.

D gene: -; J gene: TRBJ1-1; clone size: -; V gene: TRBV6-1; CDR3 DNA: TGTGCCAGCAGTGGGGGACACCGGAACACTGAAGCTTTCTTT; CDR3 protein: CASSGGHRNTEAFF
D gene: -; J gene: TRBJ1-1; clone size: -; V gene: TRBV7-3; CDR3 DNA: TGTGCCAGCAGCTCCAGGGGTCTGAACACTGAAGCTTTCTTT; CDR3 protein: CASSSRGLNTEAFF
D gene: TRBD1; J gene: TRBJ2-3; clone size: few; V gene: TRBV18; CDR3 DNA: TGTGCCAGCTCATCGGGACAGGGCGGCGGGACAGATACGCAGTATTTT; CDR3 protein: CASSSGQGGGTDTQYF
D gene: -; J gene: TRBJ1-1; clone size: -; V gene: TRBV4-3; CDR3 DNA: TGCGCCAGCAGCCCTCACAGGGTGGACATGAACACTGAAGCTTTCTTT; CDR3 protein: CASSPHRVDMNTEAFF
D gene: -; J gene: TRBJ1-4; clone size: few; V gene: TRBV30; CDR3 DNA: TGTGCCTGGAGTGATAGGGAGGGGACTAATGAAAAACTGTTTTTT; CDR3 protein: CAWSDREGTNEKLFF
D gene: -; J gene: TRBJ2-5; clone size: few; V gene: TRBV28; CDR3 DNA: TGTGCCAGCAGGGCTACGGGAGCAAGAGAGACCCAGTACTTC; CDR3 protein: CASRATGARETQYF
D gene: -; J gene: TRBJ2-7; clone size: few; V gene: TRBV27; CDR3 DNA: TGTGCCAGCAGTAGGGGAGGGAGGACAGCGGACTACGAGCAGTACTTC; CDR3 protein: CASSRGGRTADYEQYF
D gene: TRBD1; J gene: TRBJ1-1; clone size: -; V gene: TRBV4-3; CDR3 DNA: TGCGCCAGCAGCCAAGACGGGCAGGGGGCAGGGAACACTGAAGCTTTCTTT; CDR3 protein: CASSQDGQGAGNTEAFF
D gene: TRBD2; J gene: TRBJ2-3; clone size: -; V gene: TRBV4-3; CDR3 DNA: TGCGCCAGCAGCCACAAACCGGGCGGGACTAGCGGGTCCACAGATACGCAGTATTTT; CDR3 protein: CASSHKPGGTSGSTDTQYF
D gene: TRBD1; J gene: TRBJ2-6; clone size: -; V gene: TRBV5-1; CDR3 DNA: TGCGCCAGCAGCCAGGGGGTATTTCCCTTCTCTGGGGCCAACGTCCTGACTTTC; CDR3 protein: CASSQGVFPFSGANVLTF
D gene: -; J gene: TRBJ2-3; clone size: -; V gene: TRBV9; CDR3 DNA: TGTGCCAGCAGCCCCAGACTTATCTCAGATACGCAGTATTTT; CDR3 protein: CASSPRLISDTQYF
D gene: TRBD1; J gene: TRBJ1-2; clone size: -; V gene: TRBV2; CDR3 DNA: TGTGCCAGCTTTGGGATTCCGGACAGGGTCTCCTTC; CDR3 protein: CASFGIPDRVSF
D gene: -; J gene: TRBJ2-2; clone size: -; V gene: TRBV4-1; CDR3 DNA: TGCGCCAGCAGCCGGAGGGACAGACACACCGGGGAGCTGTTTTTT; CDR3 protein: CASSRRDRHTGELFF
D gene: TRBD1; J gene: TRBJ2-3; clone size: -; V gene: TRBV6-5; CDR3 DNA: TGTGCCAACACCGGGACAGCTCGCTCGGATACGCAGTATTTT; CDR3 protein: CANTGTARSDTQYF
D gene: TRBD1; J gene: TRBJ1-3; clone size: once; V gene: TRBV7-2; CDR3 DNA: TGTGCCAGCAGCCATCGACAGGGGGCGTTGTCTGGAAACACCATATATTTT; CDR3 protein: CASSHRQGALSGNTIYF
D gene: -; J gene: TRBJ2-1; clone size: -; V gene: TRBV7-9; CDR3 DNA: TGTGCCAGCAGCCCCCCGGGTGACAATGAGCAGTTCTTC; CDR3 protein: CASSPPGDNEQFF
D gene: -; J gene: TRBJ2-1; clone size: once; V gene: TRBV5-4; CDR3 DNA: TGTGCCAGCAGCGTGGGGAGCCACAATGAGCAGTTCTTC; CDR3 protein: CASSVGSHNEQFF
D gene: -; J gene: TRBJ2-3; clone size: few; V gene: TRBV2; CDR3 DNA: TGTGCCAGCAAAAGGTCGGTTGGGGCGGAAGCTAGCACAGATACGCAGTATTTT; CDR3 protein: CASKRSVGAEASTDTQYF
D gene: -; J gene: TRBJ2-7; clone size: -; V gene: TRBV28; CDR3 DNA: TGTGCCAGCAGTACCGCTTGGGGCCTGAGCTCCTACGAGCAGTACTTC; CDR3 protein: CASSTAWGLSSYEQYF
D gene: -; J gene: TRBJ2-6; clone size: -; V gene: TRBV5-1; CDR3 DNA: TGCGCCAGCAGCGGCGAGGGATCCTGCTCTGGGGCCAACGTCCTGACTTTC; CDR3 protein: CASSGEGSCSGANVLTF